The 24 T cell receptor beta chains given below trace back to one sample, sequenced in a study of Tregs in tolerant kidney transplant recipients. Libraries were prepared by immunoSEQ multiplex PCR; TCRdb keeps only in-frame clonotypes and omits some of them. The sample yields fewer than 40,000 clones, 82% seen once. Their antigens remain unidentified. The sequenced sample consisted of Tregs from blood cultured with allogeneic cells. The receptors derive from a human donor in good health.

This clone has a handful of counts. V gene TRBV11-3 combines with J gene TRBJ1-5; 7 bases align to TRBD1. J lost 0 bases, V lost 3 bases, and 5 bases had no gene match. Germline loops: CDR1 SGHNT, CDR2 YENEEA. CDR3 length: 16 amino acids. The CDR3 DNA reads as TGTGCCAGCAGCTTGACAGGGAGGTATAGCAATCAGCCCCAGCATTTT. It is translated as CASSLTGRYSNQPQHF. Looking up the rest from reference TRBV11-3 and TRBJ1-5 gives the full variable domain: EAGVVQSPRYKIIEKKQPVAFWCNPISGHNTLYWYLQNLGQGPELLIRYENEEAVDDSQLPKDRFSAERLKGVDSTLKIQPAELGDSAVYLCASSLTGRYSNQPQHFGDGTRLSIL.

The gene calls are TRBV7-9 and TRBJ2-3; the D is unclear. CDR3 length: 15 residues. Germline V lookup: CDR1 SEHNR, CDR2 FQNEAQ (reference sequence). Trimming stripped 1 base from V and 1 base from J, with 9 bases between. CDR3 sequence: CASSLGRIGTDTQYF. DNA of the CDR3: TGTGCCAGCAGCTTAGGCCGGATTGGCACAGATACGCAGTATTTT.

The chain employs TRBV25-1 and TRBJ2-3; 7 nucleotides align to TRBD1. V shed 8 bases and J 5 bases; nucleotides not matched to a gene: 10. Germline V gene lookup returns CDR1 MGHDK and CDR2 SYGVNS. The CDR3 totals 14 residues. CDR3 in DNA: TGTGCCAGCTCTGACAGGGTGCTTATAGATACGCAGTATTTT. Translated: CASSDRVLIDTQYF. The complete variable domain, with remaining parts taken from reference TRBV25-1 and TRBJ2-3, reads EADIYQTPRYLVIGTGKKITLECSQTMGHDKMYWYQQDPGMELHLIHYSYGVNSTEKGDLSSESTVSRIRTEHFPLTLESARPSHTSQYLCASSDRVLIDTQYFGPGTRLTVL.

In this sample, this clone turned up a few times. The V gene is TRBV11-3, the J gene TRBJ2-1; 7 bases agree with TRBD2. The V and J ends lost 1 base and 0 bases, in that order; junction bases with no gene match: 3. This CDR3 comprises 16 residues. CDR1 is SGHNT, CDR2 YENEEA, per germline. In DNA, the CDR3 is TGTGCCAGCAGCTTAGCGGGAGGAGGCTCCTACAATGAGCAGTTCTTC. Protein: CASSLAGGGSYNEQFF.

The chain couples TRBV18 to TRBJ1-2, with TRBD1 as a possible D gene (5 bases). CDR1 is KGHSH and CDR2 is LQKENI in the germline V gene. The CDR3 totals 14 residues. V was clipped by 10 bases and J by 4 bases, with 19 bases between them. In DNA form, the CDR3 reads TGTGCCACCTTCAGCGGGGGTCGGGGCTATGGCTACACCTTC. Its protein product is CATFSGGRGYGYTF.

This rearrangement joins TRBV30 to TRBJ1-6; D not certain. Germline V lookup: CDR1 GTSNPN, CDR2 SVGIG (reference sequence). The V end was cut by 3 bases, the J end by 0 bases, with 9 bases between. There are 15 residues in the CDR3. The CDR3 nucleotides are TGTGCCTGGAGGGGCCAGAGCTCCTATAATTCACCCCTCCACTTT. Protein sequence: CAWRGQSSYNSPLHF. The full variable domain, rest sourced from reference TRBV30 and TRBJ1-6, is SQTIHQWPATLVQPVGSPLSLECTVEGTSNPNLYWYRQAAGRGLQLLFYSVGIGQISSEVPQNLSASRPQDRQFILSSKKLLLSDSGFYLCAWRGQSSYNSPLHFGNGTRLTVT.

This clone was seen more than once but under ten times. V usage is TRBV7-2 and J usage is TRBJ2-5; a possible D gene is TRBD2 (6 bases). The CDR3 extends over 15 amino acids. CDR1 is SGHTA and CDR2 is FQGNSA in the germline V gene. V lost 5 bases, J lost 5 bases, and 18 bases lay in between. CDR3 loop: CASSLPGLPSETQYF. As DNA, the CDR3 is TGTGCCAGCAGCCTTCCAGGACTACCCTCGGAGACCCAGTACTTC.

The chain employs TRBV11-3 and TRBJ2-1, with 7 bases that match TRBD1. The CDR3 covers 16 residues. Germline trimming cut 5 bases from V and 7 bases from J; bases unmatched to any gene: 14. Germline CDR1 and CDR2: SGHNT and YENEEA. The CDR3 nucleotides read TGTGCCAGCAGCCCTCGACAGGGAGACGTAAGAAATGAGCAGTTCTTC. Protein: CASSPRQGDVRNEQFF. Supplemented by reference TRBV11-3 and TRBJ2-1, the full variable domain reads EAGVVQSPRYKIIEKKQPVAFWCNPISGHNTLYWYLQNLGQGPELLIRYENEEAVDDSQLPKDRFSAERLKGVDSTLKIQPAELGDSAVYLCASSPRQGDVRNEQFFGPGTRLTVL.

CDR3 in DNA: TGTGCCAGTACCCAACTGGCCGGGGGAGGTGGCTACACCTTC. Protein sequence: CASTQLAGGGGYTF. This chain joins TRBV19 and TRBJ1-2; D is perhaps TRBD1 (5 bases). The CDR3 loop spans 14 amino acids. CDR1 and CDR2 from the germline V gene are LNHDA and SQIVND (reference sequence). Trimming removed 7 bases at V and 7 bases at J, with 19 bases between.

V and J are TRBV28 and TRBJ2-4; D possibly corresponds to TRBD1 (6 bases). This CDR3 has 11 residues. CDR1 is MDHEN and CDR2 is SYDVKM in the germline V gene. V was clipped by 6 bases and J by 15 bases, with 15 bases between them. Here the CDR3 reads CASSEGHGWYF. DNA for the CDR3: TGTGCCAGCAGCGAGGGACACGGCTGGTACTTC.

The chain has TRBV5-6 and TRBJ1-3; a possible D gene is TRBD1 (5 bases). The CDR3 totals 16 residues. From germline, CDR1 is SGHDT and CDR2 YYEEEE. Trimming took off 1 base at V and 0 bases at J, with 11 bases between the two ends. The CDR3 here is CASSLFRGGSGNTIYF. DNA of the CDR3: TGTGCCAGCAGCTTGTTTAGGGGAGGCTCTGGAAACACCATATATTTT.

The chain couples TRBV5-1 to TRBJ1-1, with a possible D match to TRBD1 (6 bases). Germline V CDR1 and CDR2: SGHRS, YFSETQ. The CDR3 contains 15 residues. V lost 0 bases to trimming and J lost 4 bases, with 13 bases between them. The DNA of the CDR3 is TGCGCCAGCAGCTTGGCCCAGGGGCTGGCCACTGAAGCTTTCTTT. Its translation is CASSLAQGLATEAFF.

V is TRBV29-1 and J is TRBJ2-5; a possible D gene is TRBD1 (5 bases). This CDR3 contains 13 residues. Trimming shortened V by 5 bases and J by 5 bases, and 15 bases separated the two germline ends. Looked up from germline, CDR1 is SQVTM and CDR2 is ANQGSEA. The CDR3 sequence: CSVKGRGWETQYF. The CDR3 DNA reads TGCAGCGTTAAGGGTAGGGGCTGGGAGACCCAGTACTTC.

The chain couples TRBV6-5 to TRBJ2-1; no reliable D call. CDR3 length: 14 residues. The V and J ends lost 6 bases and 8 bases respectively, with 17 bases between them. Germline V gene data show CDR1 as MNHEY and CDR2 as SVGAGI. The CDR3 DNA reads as TGTGCCAGCAGCCGCCGGGCCCCTGCGTATGAGCAGTTCTTC. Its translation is CASSRRAPAYEQFF.

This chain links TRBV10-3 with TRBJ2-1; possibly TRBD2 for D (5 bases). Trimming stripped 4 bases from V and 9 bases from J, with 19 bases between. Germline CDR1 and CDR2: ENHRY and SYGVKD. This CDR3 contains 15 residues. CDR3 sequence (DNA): TGTGCCATCAGTGTTTTAAATGCTGAGGCGGGTGAGCAGTTCTTC. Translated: CAISVLNAEAGEQFF.

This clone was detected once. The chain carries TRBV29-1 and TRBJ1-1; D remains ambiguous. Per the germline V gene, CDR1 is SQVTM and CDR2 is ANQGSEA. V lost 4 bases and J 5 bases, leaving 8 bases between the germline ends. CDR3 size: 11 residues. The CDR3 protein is CSVVRVTEAFF. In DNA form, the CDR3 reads TGCAGCGTTGTTAGAGTTACTGAAGCTTTCTTT.

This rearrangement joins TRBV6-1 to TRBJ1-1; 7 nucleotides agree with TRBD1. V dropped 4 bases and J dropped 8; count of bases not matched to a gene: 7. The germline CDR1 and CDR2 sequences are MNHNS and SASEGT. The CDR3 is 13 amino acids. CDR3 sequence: CASSVTGTAEAFF. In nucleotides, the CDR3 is TGTGCCAGCAGTGTGACAGGGACTGCCGAAGCTTTCTTT.

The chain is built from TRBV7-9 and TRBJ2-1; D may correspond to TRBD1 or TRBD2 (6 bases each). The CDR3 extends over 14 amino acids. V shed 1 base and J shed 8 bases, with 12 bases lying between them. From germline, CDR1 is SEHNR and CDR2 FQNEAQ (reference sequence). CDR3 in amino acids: CASSLDIGGYEQFF. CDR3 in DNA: TGTGCCAGCAGCTTAGATATCGGGGGCTATGAGCAGTTCTTC.

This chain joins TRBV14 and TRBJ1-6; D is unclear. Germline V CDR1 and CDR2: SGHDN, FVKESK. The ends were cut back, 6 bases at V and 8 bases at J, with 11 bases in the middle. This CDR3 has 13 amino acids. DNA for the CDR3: TGTGCCAGCAGTCAGAGAATTCATTCACCCCTCCACTTT. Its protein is CASSQRIHSPLHF.

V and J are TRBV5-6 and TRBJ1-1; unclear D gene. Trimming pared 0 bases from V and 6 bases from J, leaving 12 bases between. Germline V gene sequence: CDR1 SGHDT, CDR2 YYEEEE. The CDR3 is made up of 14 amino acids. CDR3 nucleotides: TGTGCCAGCAGCTTGGGTTCTAGGGCACCTGAAGCTTTCTTT. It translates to CASSLGSRAPEAFF. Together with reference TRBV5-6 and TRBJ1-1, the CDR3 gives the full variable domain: DAGVTQSPTHLIKTRGQQVTLRCSPKSGHDTVSWYQQALGQGPQFIFQYYEEEERQRGNFPDRFSGHQFPNYSSELNVNALLLGDSALYLCASSLGSRAPEAFFGQGTRLTVV.

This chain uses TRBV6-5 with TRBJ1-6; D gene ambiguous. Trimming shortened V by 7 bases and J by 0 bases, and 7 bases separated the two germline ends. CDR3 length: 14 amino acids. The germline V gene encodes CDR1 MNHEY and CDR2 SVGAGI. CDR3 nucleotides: TGTGCCAGCACCCCTTACTCCTATAATTCACCCCTCCACTTT. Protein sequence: CASTPYSYNSPLHF.

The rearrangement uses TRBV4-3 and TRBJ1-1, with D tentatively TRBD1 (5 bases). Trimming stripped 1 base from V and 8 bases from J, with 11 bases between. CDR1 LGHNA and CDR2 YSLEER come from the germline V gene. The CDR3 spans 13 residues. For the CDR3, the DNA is TGCGCCAGCAGCCAAGTGGGAGCAGGGGAAGCTTTCTTT. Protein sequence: CASSQVGAGEAFF.

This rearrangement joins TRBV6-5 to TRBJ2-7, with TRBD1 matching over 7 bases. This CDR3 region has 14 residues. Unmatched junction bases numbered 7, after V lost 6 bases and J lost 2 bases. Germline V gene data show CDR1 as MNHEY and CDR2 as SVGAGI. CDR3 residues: CASRRDSSTYEQYF. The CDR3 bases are TGTGCCAGCAGGAGGGACAGCTCCACCTACGAGCAGTACTTC.

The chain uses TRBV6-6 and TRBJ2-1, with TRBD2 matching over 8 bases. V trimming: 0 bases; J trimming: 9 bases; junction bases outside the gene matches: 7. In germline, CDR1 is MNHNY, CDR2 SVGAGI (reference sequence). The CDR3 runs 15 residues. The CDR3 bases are TGTGCCAGCAGTTACTCGGGGCGGGGGGTTGGTGAGCAGTTCTTC. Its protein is CASSYSGRGVGEQFF.